Listed here are 28 T cell receptor beta chains from one sample, sequenced in a study of blood T cell repertoires in COVID-19. The method was immunoSEQ multiplex PCR; TCRdb's version includes in-frame clones alone and lacks a portion of them. This sample has roughly 390,000 clones, with around 85% found just once. The sequencing input was peripheral blood. The receptors here all came from a woman aged 18-35 years with acute or convalescent COVID-19.

The sample holds one count of this clone. This chain joins TRBV5-1 and TRBJ1-1; 9 nucleotides match TRBD1. The V gene end was trimmed by 3 bases and the J gene end by 0 bases; junction bases not matched to a gene: 3. The CDR3 length is 15 residues. Germline values: CDR1 SGHRS, CDR2 YFSETQ. The CDR3 spells CASSSQGAMNTEAFF. In DNA, the CDR3 is TGCGCCAGCAGCTCACAGGGGGCGATGAACACTGAAGCTTTCTTT.

This chain connects TRBV19 to TRBJ2-7; 9 bases line up with TRBD1. The CDR3 has 14 amino acids. Germline-derived CDR1 and CDR2 are LNHDA and SQIVND (reference sequence). Trimming removed 10 bases from V and 3 bases from J; junction bases left unmatched: 10. The CDR3 DNA sequence: TGTGCCACCTCGGGACAGGGAGTATTCTACGAGCAGTACTTC. Its protein is CATSGQGVFYEQYF.

Comments on this clone: A far larger clone differs by one base, so this is likely a read error. V and J are TRBV3-1 (or the pseudogene TRBV3-2) and TRBJ1-1, with D uncertain. Per germline, CDR1 LGHDT and CDR2 YNNKEL (reference sequence). The CDR3 extends over 11 amino acids. The CDR3 sequence is CASSLNSEAFF. As DNA, the CDR3 is TGTGCCAGCAGCCTAAACAGTGAAGCTTTCTTT.

The V call is TRBV9, the J call TRBJ2-3; 11 bases map to TRBD2. The CDR3 sequence is 16 residues long. The germline V gene encodes CDR1 SGDLS and CDR2 YYNGEE. The V gene end was trimmed by 0 bases and the J gene end by 3 bases; junction bases not matched to a gene: 3. CDR3: CASSVDPSGGTDTQYF. The DNA of the CDR3 is TGTGCCAGCAGCGTAGACCCTAGCGGGGGGACAGATACGCAGTATTTT. The whole variable domain, remainder taken from reference TRBV9 and TRBJ2-3, is DSGVTQTPKHLITATGQRVTLRCSPRSGDLSVYWYQQSLDQGLQFLIQYYNGEERAKGNILERFSAQQFPDLHSELNLSSLELGDSALYFCASSVDPSGGTDTQYFGPGTRLTVL.

The chain links TRBV11-3 to TRBJ2-7, with 10 positions matching TRBD1. This CDR3 contains 15 residues. The V and J ends lost 4 bases and 3 bases, in that order; junction bases with no gene match: 6. Germline assignment: CDR1 SGHNT and CDR2 YENEEA. CDR3 region: CASSSGTGVSYEQYF. In DNA form, the CDR3 reads TGTGCCAGCAGCTCCGGGACAGGGGTAAGCTACGAGCAGTACTTC.

J is TRBJ2-7 and V is TRBV5-1; 9 nucleotides align to TRBD2. CDR1 and CDR2 (germline): SGHRS, YFSETQ. V gave up 0 bases and J gave up 5 bases; unmatched junction bases: 3. The CDR3 has 14 residues. CDR3 in amino acids: CASSLVGGRDEQYF. In DNA form, the CDR3 reads TGCGCCAGCAGCTTGGTTGGCGGGAGGGACGAGCAGTACTTC.

This clone was observed once. The V gene is TRBV7-3, the J gene TRBJ2-3; perhaps TRBD1 as D (6 bases). The length of the CDR3 is 14 residues. Trimming removed 2 bases at V and 3 bases at J, with 9 bases between. Germline V gene data show CDR1 as SGHTA and CDR2 as FQGTGA. The CDR3 DNA follows: TGTGCCAGCAGCTTAGGGCAGGGGACAGATACGCAGTATTTT. Protein sequence: CASSLGQGTDTQYF.

The chain recombines TRBV7-3 with TRBJ1-2; D is possibly TRBD1 (5 bases). V lost 5 bases and J 2 bases, leaving 9 bases between the germline ends. The CDR3 covers 13 residues. Germline loops: CDR1 SGHTA, CDR2 FQGTGA. The CDR3 here is CASSPDKNYGYTF. The CDR3 DNA follows: TGTGCCAGCAGCCCGGACAAAAACTATGGCTACACCTTC.

In this sample, this clone turned up many times. The chain combines TRBV27 with TRBJ2-3; TRBD2 aligns across 7 bases. After removal of 4 bases from V and 1 base from J, the junction contained 8 bases not matched to a gene. CDR1 and CDR2 (germline): MNHEY, SMNVEV (reference sequence). CDR3 length equals 16 residues. CDR3 loop: CASSSSSSGGTDTQYF. CDR3 nucleotide sequence: TGTGCCAGCAGTTCCTCCTCTAGCGGCGGCACAGATACGCAGTATTTT.

The chain carries TRBV11-2 and TRBJ2-6; D unresolved. Per germline, CDR1 SGHAT and CDR2 FQNNGV. This CDR3 is built from 15 residues. V was clipped by 5 bases and J by 0 bases, with 8 bases between them. The chain's CDR3 is CASSQLSSGANVLTF. The CDR3 DNA reads as TGTGCCAGCAGCCAGTTAAGCTCTGGGGCCAACGTCCTGACTTTC.

This rearrangement joins TRBV27 to TRBJ2-5; 11 nucleotides align to TRBD2. This CDR3 region has 17 residues. The germline V gene has CDR1 MNHEY and CDR2 SMNVEV (reference sequence). Trimming took 5 bases from V and 2 from J; bases not matched to a gene: 10. CDR3 residues: CASSTSGSVMGQETQYF. CDR3 sequence (DNA): TGTGCCAGCAGTACTAGCGGGAGTGTAATGGGACAAGAGACCCAGTACTTC.

In its sample, this clone was seen once. The genes are TRBV19 and TRBJ2-2; D may be TRBD2 (5 bases). From germline, CDR1 is LNHDA and CDR2 SQIVND (reference sequence). This CDR3 is built from 13 residues. V lost 5 bases and J 3 bases, leaving 7 bases between the germline ends. CDR3 region: CASSVGDTGELFF. For the CDR3, the DNA is TGTGCCAGTAGTGTCGGGGACACCGGGGAGCTGTTTTTT. The full variable domain, in which reference TRBV19 and TRBJ2-2 provide the parts outside the CDR3, is DGGITQSPKYLFRKEGQNVTLSCEQNLNHDAMYWYRQDPGQGLRLIYYSQIVNDFQKGDIAEGYSVSREKKESFPLTVTSAQKNPTAFYLCASSVGDTGELFFGEGSRLTVL.

This clone was detected only a few times. The chain has TRBV27 and TRBJ2-5, with TRBD2 identical over 7 bases. This CDR3 has 15 residues. CDR1 is MNHEY and CDR2 is SMNVEV in the germline V gene (reference sequence). Trimming removed 8 bases from V and 5 bases from J; junction bases left unmatched: 14. The CDR3 sequence is CASGEGGFGRETQYF. CDR3 sequence (DNA): TGTGCCAGCGGTGAGGGAGGGTTCGGTCGGGAGACCCAGTACTTC.

A single count supports this clone. This chain links TRBV27 with TRBJ2-3, with 10 positions matching TRBD2. Per the germline V gene, CDR1 is MNHEY and CDR2 is SMNVEV (reference sequence). The length of the CDR3 is 15 residues. V lost 7 bases, J lost 3 bases, and 7 bases stayed unmatched. The CDR3 is CASTSGSQVTDTQYF. The DNA of the CDR3 is TGTGCCAGCACTAGCGGGAGCCAGGTTACAGATACGCAGTATTTT.

The rearrangement links TRBV30 to TRBJ1-1; tentative D call: TRBD1 (6 bases). Trimming pared 2 bases from V and 10 bases from J, leaving 17 bases between. CDR1 is GTSNPN, CDR2 SVGIG, per germline (reference sequence). CDR3 length: 13 residues. The CDR3 bases are TGTGCCTGGAGTCCATCCACAGGGAGTGCAGCTTTCTTT. Translation gives CAWSPSTGSAAFF.

V is TRBV5-1 and J is TRBJ1-6; a weak D match, TRBD1 (5 bases). The CDR3 loop spans 13 amino acids. The V gene lost 0 bases and the J gene lost 15 bases, with 13 bases spanning the gap. Germline CDR1 reads SGHRS; CDR2 reads YFSETQ. For the CDR3, the DNA is TGCGCCAGCAGCTTGGCCGGGAGGGGTGGCCTCCACTTT. The encoded protein is CASSLAGRGGLHF.

The rearrangement joins TRBV3-1 (or the pseudogene TRBV3-2) to TRBJ1-6, with no clear D. The CDR3 loop spans 13 amino acids. V shed 6 bases and J shed 4 bases, with 7 bases lying between them. Per the germline V gene, CDR1 is LGHDT and CDR2 is YNNKEL (reference sequence). This CDR3 reads CASSPGYNSPLHF. For the CDR3, the DNA is TGTGCCAGCAGTCCCGGTTATAATTCACCCCTCCACTTT.

The chain combines TRBV27 with TRBJ2-7; 8 bases are shared with TRBD1. The ends lost 4 bases at V and 3 bases at J; junction bases unmatched: 2. This CDR3 has 13 amino acids. Per the germline V gene, CDR1 is MNHEY and CDR2 is SMNVEV (reference sequence). This chain's CDR3 is CASSYRGDYEQYF. The CDR3 DNA sequence: TGTGCCAGCAGTTACAGGGGGGACTACGAGCAGTACTTC.

This chain joins TRBV28 and TRBJ2-2; D ambiguous. The CDR3 is made up of 14 amino acids. V shed 3 bases and J shed 2 bases, with 7 bases lying between them. CDR1 is MDHEN, CDR2 SYDVKM, per germline. CDR3: CASSLGRNTGELFF. The CDR3 DNA reads TGTGCCAGCAGTTTGGGCAGAAACACCGGGGAGCTGTTTTTT.

DNA for the CDR3: TGTGCCAGCAGCCTAACTAGTACCCCAGATACGCAGTATTTT. It specifies CASSLTSTPDTQYF. The V call is TRBV5-4, the J call TRBJ2-3, with D possibly matching TRBD2 (5 bases). CDR3 size: 14 residues. Germline V gene lookup returns CDR1 SGHNT and CDR2 YYREEE (reference sequence). Between the trimmed V and J ends, which lost 4 bases and 4 bases, there was a span of 13 bases.

This clone was observed a handful of times. The CDR3, as DNA: TGTGCCAGTAGTATCACAGACAGCAATTCACCCCTCCACTTT. Translation: CASSITDSNSPLHF. The chain links TRBV19 to TRBJ1-6; possible D gene TRBD1, 5 bases. The CDR3 is 14 amino acids. Deletions cut 3 bases from V and 7 bases from J, with 10 bases between. CDR1 is LNHDA and CDR2 is SQIVND in the germline V gene (reference sequence).

This clone has a count of ten or more. The genes are TRBV6-6 and TRBJ2-3, with D possibly being TRBD2 (6 bases). V lost 11 bases, J lost 0 bases, and 9 bases lay in between. Germline CDR1 is MNHNY and CDR2 is SVGAGI (reference sequence). This CDR3 is built from 12 residues. CDR3 amino acids: CAGGTSTDTQYF. Here the CDR3 DNA reads TGTGCCGGGGGGACTAGCACAGATACGCAGTATTTT.

Points on this clone: The sample contains more than one DNA sequence encoding this CDR3. The V gene is TRBV12-3 or TRBV12-4, the J gene TRBJ1-1, with D hard to call. Trimming stripped 4 bases from V and 1 base from J, with 7 bases between. The CDR3 contains 13 residues. DNA for the CDR3: TGTGCCAGCAGTTCAGGTGGGAACACTGAAGCTTTCTTT. It specifies CASSSGGNTEAFF.

The V call is TRBV7-2, the J call TRBJ2-4; D gene ambiguous. CDR1 is SGHTA and CDR2 is FQGNSA in the germline V gene. The CDR3 sequence is 13 residues long. Trimming removed 4 bases from V and 7 bases from J, with 11 bases in between. The CDR3, as DNA: TGTGCCAGCAGCTCGGTGGGCGAGAACATTCAGTACTTC. It encodes CASSSVGENIQYF.

The V call is TRBV30, the J call TRBJ1-1; D is unresolved. The CDR3 extends over 13 amino acids. V lost 6 bases, J lost 1 base, and 12 bases lay in between. Germline loops: CDR1 GTSNPN, CDR2 SVGIG (reference sequence). The CDR3 nucleotides read TGTGCCTGCGCCCGGGAGGGGAACACTGAAGCTTTCTTT. Amino acids: CACAREGNTEAFF.

This clone was observed a single time. The chain uses TRBV19 and TRBJ2-7; D is perhaps TRBD2 (6 bases). The V end was cut by 8 bases, the J end by 2 bases, with 22 bases between. The CDR3 totals 16 residues. Germline V gene lookup returns CDR1 LNHDA and CDR2 SQIVND (reference sequence). In DNA form, the CDR3 reads TGTGCCAGTCACCCCGGGACTCCAAAATATCCCTACGAGCAGTACTTC. Translated, it gives CASHPGTPKYPYEQYF. Full variable domain (outside the CDR3, taken from reference TRBV19 and TRBJ2-7): DGGITQSPKYLFRKEGQNVTLSCEQNLNHDAMYWYRQDPGQGLRLIYYSQIVNDFQKGDIAEGYSVSREKKESFPLTVTSAQKNPTAFYLCASHPGTPKYPYEQYFGPGTRLTVT.

In this sample, this clone turned up once. This rearrangement joins TRBV29-1 to TRBJ2-3; D is perhaps TRBD1 (6 bases). This CDR3 has 14 residues. Trimming removed 3 bases at V and 1 base at J, with 11 bases between. CDR1 and CDR2 from the germline V gene are SQVTM and ANQGSEA. Here the CDR3 DNA reads TGCAGCGTTGAGGGGCCAGGGGGCACAGATACGCAGTATTTT. It translates to CSVEGPGGTDTQYF.

The chain joins TRBV5-1 to TRBJ1-3; D is undetermined. The CDR3 totals 17 residues. Germline CDR1 is SGHRS and CDR2 is YFSETQ. Trimming took 0 bases from V and 0 from J, leaving 13 bases between them. The CDR3 DNA reads as TGCGCCAGCAGCTTGGGTTTCTCAGGCAACTCTGGAAACACCATATATTTT. Translating it yields CASSLGFSGNSGNTIYF.